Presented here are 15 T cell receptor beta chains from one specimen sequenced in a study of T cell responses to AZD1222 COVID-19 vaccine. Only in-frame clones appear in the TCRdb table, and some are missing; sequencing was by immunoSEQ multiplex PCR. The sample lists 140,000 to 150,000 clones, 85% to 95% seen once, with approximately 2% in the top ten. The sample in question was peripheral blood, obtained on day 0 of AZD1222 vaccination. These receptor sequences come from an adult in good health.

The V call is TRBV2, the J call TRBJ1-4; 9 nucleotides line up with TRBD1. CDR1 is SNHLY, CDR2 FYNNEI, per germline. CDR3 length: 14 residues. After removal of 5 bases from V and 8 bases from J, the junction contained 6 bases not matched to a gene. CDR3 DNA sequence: TGTGCCAGCAGTAAACAGGGGGCTGGGGAAAAACTGTTTTTT. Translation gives CASSKQGAGEKLFF.

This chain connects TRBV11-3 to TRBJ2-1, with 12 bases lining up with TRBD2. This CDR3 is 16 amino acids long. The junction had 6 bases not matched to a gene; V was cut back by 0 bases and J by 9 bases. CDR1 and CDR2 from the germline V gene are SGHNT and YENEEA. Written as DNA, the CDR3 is TGTGCCAGCAGCTTAGATCTGACTAGCGGGGGTGGTGAGCAGTTCTTC. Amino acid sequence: CASSLDLTSGGGEQFF.

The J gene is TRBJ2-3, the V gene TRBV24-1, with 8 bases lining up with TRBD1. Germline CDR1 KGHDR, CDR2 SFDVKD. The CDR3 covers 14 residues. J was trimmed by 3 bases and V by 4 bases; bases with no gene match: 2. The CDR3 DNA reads TGTGCCACCAGTGACAGGGGGCGAACAGATACGCAGTATTTT. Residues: CATSDRGRTDTQYF.

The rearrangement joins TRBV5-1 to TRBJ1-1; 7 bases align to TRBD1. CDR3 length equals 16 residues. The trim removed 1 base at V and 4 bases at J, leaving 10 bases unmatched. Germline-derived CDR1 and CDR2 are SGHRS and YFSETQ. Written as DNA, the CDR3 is TGCGCCAGCAGCTTGACCTATCTCCGGGACAGCACTGAAGCTTTCTTT. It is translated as CASSLTYLRDSTEAFF.

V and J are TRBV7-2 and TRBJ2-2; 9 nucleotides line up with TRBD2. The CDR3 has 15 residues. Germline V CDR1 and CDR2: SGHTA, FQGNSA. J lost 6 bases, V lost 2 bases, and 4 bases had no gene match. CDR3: CASSLPRGGAGELFF. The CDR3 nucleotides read TGTGCCAGCAGCTTACCGCGGGGGGGTGCCGGGGAGCTGTTTTTT.

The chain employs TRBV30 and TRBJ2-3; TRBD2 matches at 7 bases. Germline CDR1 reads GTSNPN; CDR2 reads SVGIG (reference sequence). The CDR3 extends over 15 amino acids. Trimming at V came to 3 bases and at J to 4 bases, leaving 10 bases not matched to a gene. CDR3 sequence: CAWRAWEGHADTQYF. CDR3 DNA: TGTGCCTGGAGGGCGTGGGAGGGCCATGCAGATACGCAGTATTTT. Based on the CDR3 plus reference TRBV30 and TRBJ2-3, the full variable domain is SQTIHQWPATLVQPVGSPLSLECTVEGTSNPNLYWYRQAAGRGLQLLFYSVGIGQISSEVPQNLSASRPQDRQFILSSKKLLLSDSGFYLCAWRAWEGHADTQYFGPGTRLTVL.

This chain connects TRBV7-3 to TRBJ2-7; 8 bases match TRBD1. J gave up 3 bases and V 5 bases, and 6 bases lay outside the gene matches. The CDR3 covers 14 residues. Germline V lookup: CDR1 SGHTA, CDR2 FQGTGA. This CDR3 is CASSKGDRRYEQYF. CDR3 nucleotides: TGTGCCAGCAGCAAGGGGGACAGGCGCTACGAGCAGTACTTC.

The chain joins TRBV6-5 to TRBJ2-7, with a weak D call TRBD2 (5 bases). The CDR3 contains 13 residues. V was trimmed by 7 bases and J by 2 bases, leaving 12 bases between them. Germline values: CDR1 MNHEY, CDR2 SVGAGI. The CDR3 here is CASTVRGAYEQYF. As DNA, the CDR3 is TGTGCCAGCACGGTCCGGGGAGCCTACGAGCAGTACTTC.

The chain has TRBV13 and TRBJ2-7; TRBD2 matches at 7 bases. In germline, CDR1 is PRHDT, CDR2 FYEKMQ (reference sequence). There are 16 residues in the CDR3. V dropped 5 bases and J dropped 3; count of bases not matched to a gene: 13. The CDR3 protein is CASSPAGERLYYEQYF. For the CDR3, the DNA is TGTGCCAGCAGCCCCGCGGGGGAGAGGTTATACTACGAGCAGTACTTC.

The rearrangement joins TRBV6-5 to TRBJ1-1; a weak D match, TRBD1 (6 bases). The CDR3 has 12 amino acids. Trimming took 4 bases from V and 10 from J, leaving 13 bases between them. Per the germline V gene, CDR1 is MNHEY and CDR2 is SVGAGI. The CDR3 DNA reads TGTGCCAGCAGTTCGGGACGGGGGCGAGCTTTCTTT. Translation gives CASSSGRGRAFF.

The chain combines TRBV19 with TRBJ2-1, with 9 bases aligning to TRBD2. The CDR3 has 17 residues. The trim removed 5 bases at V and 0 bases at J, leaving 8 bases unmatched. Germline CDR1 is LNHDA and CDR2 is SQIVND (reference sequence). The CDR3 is CASSLLAGESSYNEQFF. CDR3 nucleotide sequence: TGTGCCAGTAGTCTTTTAGCGGGAGAGAGCTCCTACAATGAGCAGTTCTTC.

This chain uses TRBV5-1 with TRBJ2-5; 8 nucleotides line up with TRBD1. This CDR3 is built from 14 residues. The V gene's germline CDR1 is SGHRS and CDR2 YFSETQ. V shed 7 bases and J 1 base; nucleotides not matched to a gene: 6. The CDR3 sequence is CASFTGGLQETQYF. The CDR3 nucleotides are TGCGCCAGCTTCACAGGGGGACTCCAAGAGACCCAGTACTTC.

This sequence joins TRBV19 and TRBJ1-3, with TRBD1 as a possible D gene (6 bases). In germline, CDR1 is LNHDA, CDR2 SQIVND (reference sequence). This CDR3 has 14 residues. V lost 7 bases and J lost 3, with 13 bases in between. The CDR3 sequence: CASKRGAVGNTIYF. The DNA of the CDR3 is TGTGCCAGTAAACGGGGGGCTGTTGGAAACACCATATATTTT.

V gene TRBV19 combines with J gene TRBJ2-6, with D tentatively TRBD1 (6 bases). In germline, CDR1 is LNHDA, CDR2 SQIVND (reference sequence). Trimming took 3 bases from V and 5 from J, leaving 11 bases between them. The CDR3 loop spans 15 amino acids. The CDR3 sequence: CASSIRQERANVLTF. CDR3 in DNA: TGTGCCAGTAGTATCCGACAGGAGCGGGCCAACGTCCTGACTTTC.

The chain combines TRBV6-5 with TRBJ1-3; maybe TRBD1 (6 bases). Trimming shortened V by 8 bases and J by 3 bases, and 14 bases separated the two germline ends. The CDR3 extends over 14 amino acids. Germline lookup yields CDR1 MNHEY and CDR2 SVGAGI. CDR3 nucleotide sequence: TGTGCCAGCGCCCTCGGGGGCGGTGGAAACACCATATATTTT. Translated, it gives CASALGGGGNTIYF.